The sequence of this T cell receptor (beta chain) was determined in a study of identical twins. General observations from the study: Insertions were fewer in abundant cord blood beta clonotypes, whereas memory repertoires showed none of this pattern.

TCRdb redid the calling of the 5' RACE reads with MiXCR, one entry per CDR3 protein. The sample records fewer than 450,000 distinct CDR3 sequences, roughly 9% being singletons. In its sample, this clonotype was seen a few times. Its specificity is unknown. CDR1 SGHDT and CDR2 YYEEEE come from the germline V gene. The V gene lost 3 bases and the J gene lost 3 bases, with 15 bases spanning the gap. The CDR3 covers 16 residues. Sequencing was done on a sample of naive T cells sorted from blood. This TCR was recovered from a woman in her forties or fifties in good health. The chain combines TRBV5-6 with TRBJ2-2; the D is unclear. CDR3 sequence: CASSSTGLGDTGELFF. The CDR3 DNA is TGTGCCAGCAGCTCGACGGGTCTCGGTGACACCGGGGAGCTGTTTTTT.